A single TCR beta chain is shown here with its context. The antigen is unknown. V was pared by 6 bases and J by 7 bases, with 2 bases of the junction left unmatched. Germline-derived CDR1 and CDR2 are SEHNR and FQNEAQ (reference sequence). The CDR3 totals 12 residues. These data are taken from a study of cytomegalovirus exposure and HLA in healthy donors. General study points: Cytomegalovirus-associated status was assigned to 150 to 200 TCR beta chains. According to reports, the classifier identified cytomegalovirus status with high specificity and sensitivity.

PCR amplification relied on 60 Vbeta primers (plus 13 Jbeta primers). Generated by immunoSEQ multiplex PCR, the TCRdb table keeps only in-frame clones and is missing some. The sample yields fewer than 200,000 clones, 75% to 90% seen once. The chain has TRBV7-9 and TRBJ2-4; the match to TRBD1 covers 8 bases. The source of this sequence is a woman younger than 30 in good health and CMV-seronegative. Source material: PBMCs. In DNA, the CDR3 is TGTGCCAGCAGACCAGGGGGCAACATTCAGTACTTC. Translating gives CASRPGGNIQYF.